This T cell receptor (beta chain) was sequenced in a study of cytomegalovirus exposure and HLA in healthy donors. Study-level results: Most TCR sequences were rare, but some public TCRs occurred in many donors.

The CDR3 is 20 residues long. V was pared by 8 bases and J by 0 bases, with 18 bases of the junction left unmatched. Germline-derived CDR1 and CDR2 are MNHEY and SMNVEV (reference sequence). This clone was picked up one time. Its antigen is as yet unknown. TCRdb keeps only in-frame clones here, not all; method: immunoSEQ multiplex PCR. The sample holds approximately 300,000 clones, roughly 87% seen once. Sequenced input: PBMCs. The origin of this receptor is a woman in her 30s in good health and CMV-seropositive. V is TRBV27 and J is TRBJ2-2; TRBD1 matches 10 bases. CDR3 bases: TGTGCCAGCCAGCCGGGGACAGGGGATTTTGGTGAAGCGAACACCGGGGAGCTGTTTTTT. It specifies CASQPGTGDFGEANTGELFF.